These T cell receptor beta chains were read from a single sample in a study of shared clonotypes between healthy human individuals. Using immunoSEQ multiplex PCR, the repertoire was profiled, and TCRdb retains in-frame clones only, with some absent. The repertoire consists of over a million clones, with roughly 96% occurring once and the leading ten covering over 1%. What was sequenced was naive CD4+ T cells sorted from blood. The receptors were sampled from a man aged 25 to 45 in good health. Both conserved end residues are part of each CDR3. D genes are given only for firm matches. Only some rows state a clone size, as once, few, many or a class for expanded clones.

clone_size	v_call	j_call	d_call	cdr3_aa	cdr3_nt
-	TRBV7-9	TRBJ2-1	TRBD2	CASSRRAGEFDEQFF	TGTGCCAGCAGCCGGAGAGCGGGAGAGTTCGATGAGCAGTTCTTC
-	TRBV11-2	TRBJ2-7	-	CASSLANGLEQYF	TGTGCCAGCAGCTTAGCGAACGGGCTCGAGCAGTACTTC
-	TRBV27	TRBJ2-5	TRBD1	CASSWDRGGETQYF	TGTGCCAGCAGTTGGGACAGGGGCGGGGAGACCCAGTACTTC
-	TRBV9	TRBJ2-2	TRBD2	CASSARKTSGISGELFF	TGTGCCAGCAGCGCCCGTAAGACTAGCGGGATATCCGGGGAGCTGTTTTTT
-	TRBV5-4	TRBJ1-2	-	CASSLSPGENYGYTF	TGTGCCAGCAGCTTGTCACCAGGGGAGAACTATGGCTACACCTTC
-	TRBV5-4	TRBJ1-4	-	CASSLQTNEKLFF	TGTGCCAGCAGCTTACAAACTAATGAAAAACTGTTTTTT
-	TRBV28	TRBJ2-2	-	CASSWSAGATGELFF	TGTGCCAGCAGTTGGTCGGCAGGGGCCACCGGGGAGCTGTTTTTT
-	TRBV7-6	TRBJ1-1	TRBD1	CASSLAHRGAEAFF	TGTGCCAGCAGCTTAGCGCACAGGGGAGCTGAAGCTTTCTTT
-	TRBV18	TRBJ1-4	-	CASSPPGTNEKLFF	TGTGCCAGCTCACCACCGGGTACTAATGAAAAACTGTTTTTT
-	TRBV28	TRBJ2-3	TRBD2	CASSPSGSGKKTDTQYF	TGTGCCAGCAGTCCTAGCGGGAGCGGGAAGAAAACAGATACGCAGTATTTT
-	TRBV6-1	TRBJ2-7	-	CASSAATVSYEQYF	TGTGCCAGCAGTGCGGCGACAGTTTCCTACGAGCAGTACTTC
-	TRBV4-3	TRBJ2-2	-	CASSQGSGRSNTGELFF	TGCGCCAGCAGCCAAGGGTCGGGACGATCGAACACCGGGGAGCTGTTTTTT
-	TRBV11-3	TRBJ2-6	-	CASRLRSRQTSGANVLTF	TGTGCCAGCAGATTACGGTCCCGGCAGACCTCTGGGGCCAACGTCCTGACTTTC
-	TRBV28	TRBJ2-7	TRBD2	CASSIAGELWEQYF	TGTGCCAGCAGTATAGCGGGGGAGTTGTGGGAGCAGTACTTC
-	TRBV7-3	TRBJ2-3	TRBD1	CATGQGNTDTQYF	TGTGCCACTGGACAGGGAAACACAGATACGCAGTATTTT
-	TRBV6-5	TRBJ2-2	-	CASSYENTGELFF	TGTGCCAGCAGTTATGAGAACACCGGGGAGCTGTTTTTT
-	TRBV29-1	TRBJ2-7	TRBD1	CSVAPAGGREQYF	TGCAGCGTTGCCCCCGCAGGGGGCCGGGAGCAGTACTTC
-	TRBV28	TRBJ2-7	-	CASDRAGYEQYF	TGTGCCAGTGACAGGGCGGGGTACGAGCAGTACTTC
-	TRBV6-5	TRBJ2-2	-	CASSLATRLTGELFF	TGTGCCAGCAGTCTAGCGACCCGCCTTACCGGGGAGCTGTTTTTT
-	TRBV6-1	TRBJ2-7	-	CASGLYEQYF	TGTGCCAGCGGTCTGTACGAGCAGTACTTC
-	TRBV7-2	TRBJ1-2	TRBD1	CASSPRGQSERYGYTF	TGTGCCAGCAGCCCCAGGGGACAGTCAGAGAGGTATGGCTACACCTTC
-	TRBV5-8	TRBJ2-3	-	CASTGFWGGTDTQYF	TGTGCCAGCACCGGGTTCTGGGGAGGCACAGATACGCAGTATTTT
-	TRBV7-9	TRBJ2-5	-	CASSPRTVQETQYF	TGTGCCAGCAGCCCACGGACAGTACAAGAGACCCAGTACTTC
once	TRBV29-1	TRBJ2-3	TRBD1	CSVGGGWGQGTDTQYF	TGCAGCGTTGGGGGTGGTTGGGGACAGGGGACAGATACGCAGTATTTT
-	TRBV5-4	TRBJ2-1	-	CASTSYNEQFF	TGTGCCAGCACTTCCTACAATGAGCAGTTCTTC
-	TRBV7-3	TRBJ1-1	-	CASSLRQLMGAFF	TGTGCCAGCAGCTTAAGACAGTTAATGGGGGCTTTCTTT